This T cell receptor beta chain comes out of a study of blood T cell repertoires in COVID-19. Authors' data handling: Reference gene primer amplification in the assay estimated nucleated cell counts. TCRdb's copy holds only in-frame clones and misses some; the assay was immunoSEQ multiplex PCR. The DNA was the basis for D and trimming; V, J and clone size are from that table. In the table there are over 35,000 clones, roughly 85% of which are singletons. Germline V lookup: CDR1 SGHRS, CDR2 YFSETQ. The junction had 5 bases not matched to a gene; V was cut back by 3 bases and J by 9 bases. The CDR3 has 13 residues.

The clonotype was recovered from a human donor in a cohort sampled during active COVID-19. V is TRBV5-1 and J is TRBJ2-7; 11 bases line up with TRBD2. Sequencing was done on a sample of peripheral blood. CDR3 in DNA: TGCGCCAGCAGCTCTAGCGGGAGGAGGGGGCAGTACTTC. Translated: CASSSSGRRGQYF.